This T cell receptor beta chain came from a study of shared clonotypes between healthy human individuals. CDR3 length: 16 residues. Trimming removed 8 bases at V and 0 bases at J, with 20 bases between. In germline, CDR1 is WSHSY, CDR2 SAAADI. Profiling relied on immunoSEQ multiplex PCR, and the TCRdb table lists in-frame clones only, not all of them. The sample carries about 470,000 clones, roughly three quarters recorded once. The genes are TRBV10-2 and TRBJ2-7; TRBD1 or TRBD2 may be the D gene (5 bases each). The receptor's source is a woman in her thirties or forties in good health. Some clones in this sample may be carry-over from other donors' samples. Sequencing was done on a sample of PBMCs. The chain's CDR3 is CASGLSSLDSSYEQYF. The CDR3 bases are TGCGCCAGCGGACTGTCGTCTTTAGACAGCTCCTACGAGCAGTACTTC.